Following are 6 T cell receptor beta chains from one sample sequenced in a study of blood T cell repertoires in COVID-19. Repertoires were generated with immunoSEQ multiplex PCR, while TCRdb's copy carries only in-frame clones and drops some. In the table there are 290,000 or so clones, around 87% of which are singletons. Sequencing was performed on peripheral blood. The receptors were sampled from a man aged 65 to 85 with acute or convalescent COVID-19.

The chain uses TRBV5-1 and TRBJ1-2; maybe TRBD1 (6 bases). V lost 4 bases and J lost 6, with 16 bases in between. Germline V gene sequence: CDR1 SGHRS, CDR2 YFSETQ. The CDR3 contains 14 residues. CDR3 coding DNA: TGCGCCAGCAGCGGGGGCGGTTTACGGGATGGCTACACCTTC. The encoded protein is CASSGGGLRDGYTF. The full variable domain, its missing parts supplied by reference TRBV5-1 and TRBJ1-2, is KAGVTQTPRYLIKTRGQQVTLSCSPISGHRSVSWYQQTPGQGLQFLFEYFSETQRNKGNFPGRFSGRQFSNSRSEMNVSTLELGDSALYLCASSGGGLRDGYTFGSGTRLTVV.

This clone occurred once. The CDR3 spells CASSLGPGRNTGELFF. The DNA of the CDR3 is TGTGCCAGCAGCTTAGGCCCAGGAAGGAACACCGGGGAGCTGTTTTTT. The rearrangement joins TRBV7-2 to TRBJ2-2; D ambiguous. Germline values: CDR1 SGHTA, CDR2 FQGNSA. This CDR3 is 16 amino acids long. V was pared by 1 base and J by 1 base, with 10 bases between.

This chain joins TRBV6-6 and TRBJ1-6; TRBD1 matches 8 bases. CDR3 length: 16 residues. Germline-derived CDR1 and CDR2 are MNHNY and SVGAGI (reference sequence). Trimming removed 5 bases from V and 6 bases from J; junction bases left unmatched: 9. This CDR3 reads CASSRGQGSANSPLHF. The CDR3 DNA sequence: TGTGCCAGCAGTCGAGGACAGGGATCGGCTAATTCACCCCTCCACTTT.

Comments on this clone: Other DNA sequences from this sample encode an identical CDR3 as well. The V and J genes are TRBV2 and TRBJ1-1; D not certain. Trimming shortened V by 4 bases and J by 0 bases, and 6 bases separated the two germline ends. Germline loops: CDR1 SNHLY, CDR2 FYNNEI. CDR3 length: 13 amino acids. In nucleotides, the CDR3 is TGTGCCAGCAGTGGACAAATGAACACTGAAGCTTTCTTT. Its translation is CASSGQMNTEAFF. Full variable domain (missing parts from reference TRBV2 and TRBJ1-1): EPEVTQTPSHQVTQMGQEVILRCVPISNHLYFYWYRQILGQKVEFLVSFYNNEISEKSEIFDDQFSVERPDGSNFTLKIRSTKLEDSAMYFCASSGQMNTEAFFGQGTRLTVV.

The chain links TRBV9 to TRBJ1-4, with 9 positions matching TRBD1. Trimming removed 0 bases from V and 8 bases from J; junction bases left unmatched: 14. The germline V gene has CDR1 SGDLS and CDR2 YYNGEE. The CDR3 spans 18 residues. The CDR3 loop is CASSVAGQGGLGVEKLFF. The CDR3 DNA is TGTGCCAGCAGCGTAGCGGGACAGGGTGGACTTGGGGTCGAAAAACTGTTTTTT.

The V call is TRBV6-2 or TRBV6-3, the J call TRBJ2-7; the D is unclear. Germline CDR1 reads MNHEY; CDR2 reads SVGEGT. V lost 4 bases to trimming and J lost 3 bases, with 7 bases between them. This CDR3 contains 12 residues. The CDR3 nucleotides are TGTGCCAGCAGTTCGGTCGTCTACGAGCAGTACTTC. Translating it yields CASSSVVYEQYF.